This T cell receptor beta chain was obtained from a study of shared T cell receptors in the human thymus. The germline V gene encodes CDR1 SGHNT and CDR2 YYREEE (reference sequence). This CDR3 comprises 17 residues. V lost 0 bases and J lost 0; bases outside the gene matches: 7. This clone showed up just once. The protocol was immunoSEQ multiplex PCR, while the TCRdb copy is restricted to in-frame clones and leaves out a portion. The sample lists hundreds of thousands of clones, approximately 87% seen once, with 0.0095% to 0.012% in the top ten. These same records also appear under a second study, on human thymus T cells. In that study: Having surgery to correct congenital heart defects, healthy Finnish infants acted as the donors.

Sequenced input: thymocytes. The TCR comes from a boy younger than two with a congenital heart defect. The V and J genes are TRBV5-4 and TRBJ1-1; 8 positions match TRBD1. This CDR3 reads CASSLAETGALNTEAFF. In nucleotides, the CDR3 is TGTGCCAGCAGCTTGGCCGAGACAGGGGCGTTGAACACTGAAGCTTTCTTT.